Listed here are 32 T cell receptor beta chains from one sample, sequenced in a study of blood T cell repertoires in COVID-19. Repertoires were generated with immunoSEQ multiplex PCR, while TCRdb's copy carries only in-frame clones and drops some. The sample records around 100,000 clones, roughly nine tenths being singletons. The sequencing input was peripheral blood. Source of these receptors: a man aged 50-59 years with active COVID-19.

The chain uses TRBV21-1 and TRBJ2-3; TRBD2 is taken as the D call from the table, unchecked against the DNA. TRBV21-1 is a listed pseudogene. The CDR3 loop spans 20 amino acids. Written as DNA, the CDR3 is TGTGCCAGCAGGACGCACTCCGGGATAAGATTCAGGTCAGGCACAGATACGCAGTATTTT. It translates to CASRTHSGIRFRSGTDTQYF.

V gene TRBV19 combines with J gene TRBJ2-7, with D unclear. Trimming stripped 6 bases from V and 6 bases from J, with 15 bases between. CDR1 LNHDA and CDR2 SQIVND come from the germline V gene (reference sequence). CDR3 length: 13 residues. DNA for the CDR3: TGTGCCAGTAGCAACAGAAATCCGGCCGAGCAGTACTTC. This sequence encodes CASSNRNPAEQYF.

V and J are TRBV7-9 and TRBJ1-5; no clear D. Trimming removed 1 base at V and 0 bases at J, with 16 bases between. The CDR3 spans 18 residues. The germline CDR1 and CDR2 sequences are SEHNR and FQNEAQ (reference sequence). The CDR3 region is CASSLGSRGLYSNQPQHF. CDR3 coding DNA: TGTGCCAGCAGCTTAGGATCCCGAGGCCTTTATAGCAATCAGCCCCAGCATTTT.

The chain carries TRBV11-2 and TRBJ2-1; TRBD1 agrees at 7 bases. V was pared by 5 bases and J by 4 bases, with 8 bases of the junction left unmatched. CDR1 SGHAT and CDR2 FQNNGV come from the germline V gene. The CDR3 extends over 15 amino acids. The CDR3 here is CASSGNRGSYNEQFF. The CDR3 DNA follows: TGTGCCAGCAGCGGAAACAGGGGATCTTACAATGAGCAGTTCTTC.

The rearrangement uses TRBV6-2 or TRBV6-3 and TRBJ1-5; TRBD1 matches 7 bases. This CDR3 region has 13 residues. Per germline, CDR1 MNHEY and CDR2 SVGEGT. With 6 bases clipped from V and 3 bases from J, the junction kept 2 bases outside the gene matches. CDR3 region: CASSDRDNQPQHF. The CDR3 bases are TGTGCCAGCAGCGACAGGGACAATCAGCCCCAGCATTTT.

The chain recombines TRBV5-1 with TRBJ2-7; 7 bases align to TRBD1. Trimming took 4 bases from V and 3 from J; bases not matched to a gene: 7. The CDR3 loop spans 14 amino acids. CDR1 and CDR2 (germline): SGHRS, YFSETQ. The CDR3 sequence: CASSLDREFYEQYF. The DNA of the CDR3 is TGCGCCAGCAGCCTCGACAGGGAGTTCTACGAGCAGTACTTC.

The chain combines TRBV4-1 with TRBJ2-5; D not resolved. The CDR3 totals 13 residues. V lost 1 base and J 4 bases, leaving 7 bases between the germline ends. Germline loops: CDR1 MGHRA, CDR2 YSYEKL. Here the CDR3 DNA reads TGCGCCAGCAGCCAAGCCCCCGGAGAGACCCAGTACTTC. Residues: CASSQAPGETQYF.

The chain links TRBV14 to TRBJ2-7; TRBD2 matches 7 bases. With 4 bases clipped from V and 2 bases from J, the junction kept 2 bases outside the gene matches. The V gene's germline CDR1 is SGHDN and CDR2 FVKESK. There are 13 residues in the CDR3. CDR3 amino acids: CASSRTSAYEQYF. The CDR3 DNA sequence: TGTGCCAGCAGCCGGACTAGTGCCTACGAGCAGTACTTC.

The V gene is TRBV28, the J gene TRBJ1-4; D is undetermined. V lost 5 bases and J 4 bases, leaving 17 bases between the germline ends. This CDR3 comprises 16 residues. In germline, CDR1 is MDHEN, CDR2 SYDVKM. The CDR3 bases are TGTGCCAGCAGTAACGAGGGCAATCTCATTAATGAAAAACTGTTTTTT. It yields the protein CASSNEGNLINEKLFF. Variable domain in full (rest from reference TRBV28 and TRBJ1-4): DVKVTQSSRYLVKRTGEKVFLECVQDMDHENMFWYRQDPGLGLRLIYFSYDVKMKEKGDIPEGYSVSREKKERFSLILESASTNQTSMYLCASSNEGNLINEKLFFGSGTQLSVL.

The chain joins TRBV18 to TRBJ1-5; 7 bases map to TRBD1. Unmatched junction bases numbered 11, after V lost 3 bases and J lost 9 bases. The CDR3 loop spans 15 amino acids. Germline V gene data show CDR1 as KGHSH and CDR2 as LQKENI. The CDR3 coding sequence is TGTGCCAGCTCACCGTATCGGGACAGCGATTGGCCCCAGCATTTT. This encodes CASSPYRDSDWPQHF. Full variable domain (missing parts from reference TRBV18 and TRBJ1-5): NAGVMQNPRHLVRRRGQEARLRCSPMKGHSHVYWYRQLPEEGLKFMVYLQKENIIDESGMPKERFSAEFPKEGPSILRIQQVVRGDSAAYFCASSPYRDSDWPQHFGDGTRLSIL.

The chain recombines TRBV4-1 with TRBJ1-4; D may be TRBD1 (5 bases). The CDR3 runs 17 residues. Germline CDR1 reads MGHRA; CDR2 reads YSYEKL. The germline V and J ends were trimmed by 1 base and 4 bases, with 16 bases remaining between them. In DNA form, the CDR3 reads TGCGCCAGCAGCCAAGGCCTTAGACGACAGAGTAATGAAAAACTGTTTTTT. This sequence encodes CASSQGLRRQSNEKLFF.

The chain joins TRBV5-4 to TRBJ1-4, with TRBD1 as a possible D gene (5 bases). CDR3 size: 16 residues. Germline loops: CDR1 SGHNT, CDR2 YYREEE (reference sequence). V dropped 3 bases and J dropped 3 bases, with 15 bases sitting between them. For the CDR3, the DNA is TGTGCCAGCAGCTCGGGGGGAGGGCTGGCTAATGAAAAACTGTTTTTT. Its protein is CASSSGGGLANEKLFF. The full variable domain, its missing parts supplied by reference TRBV5-4 and TRBJ1-4, is ETGVTQSPTHLIKTRGQQVTLRCSSQSGHNTVSWYQQALGQGPQFIFQYYREEENGRGNFPPRFSGLQFPNYSSELNVNALELDDSALYLCASSSGGGLANEKLFFGSGTQLSVL.

The genes are TRBV18 and TRBJ1-4, with D uncertain. This CDR3 has 13 residues. The V and J ends lost 4 bases and 4 bases respectively, with 7 bases between them. Germline V gene data show CDR1 as KGHSH and CDR2 as LQKENI. For the CDR3, the DNA is TGTGCCAGCTCACGACGGGTTAATGAAAAACTGTTTTTT. This codes for CASSRRVNEKLFF.

The rearrangement links TRBV7-6 to TRBJ2-5; maybe TRBD2 (6 bases). Germline CDR1 is SGHVS and CDR2 is FNYEAQ. V was pared by 4 bases and J by 5 bases, with 29 bases between. The CDR3 length is 19 residues. The CDR3 protein is CASSSLAFFSGTPVETQYF. CDR3 coding DNA: TGTGCCAGCAGCTCCCTAGCCTTTTTTTCCGGGACTCCCGTGGAGACCCAGTACTTC.

This rearrangement joins TRBV5-4 to TRBJ2-7; TRBD2 matches at 15 bases. The CDR3 is 16 residues long. Germline CDR1 SGHNT, CDR2 YYREEE (reference sequence). V lost 4 bases and J lost 4; bases outside the gene matches: 6. CDR3 DNA sequence: TGTGCCAGCAGCCGGACTAGCGGGGGGGCGGGATACGAGCAGTACTTC. This codes for CASSRTSGGAGYEQYF.

The chain carries TRBV9 and TRBJ1-2; no clear D gene. Germline-derived CDR1 and CDR2 are SGDLS and YYNGEE. The CDR3 is 13 residues long. The ends were cut back, 2 bases at V and 5 bases at J, with 10 bases in the middle. The chain's CDR3 is CASSVAGLYGYTF. Here the CDR3 DNA reads TGTGCCAGCAGCGTGGCGGGGTTATATGGCTACACCTTC.

The chain couples TRBV4-1 to TRBJ1-4; the D is unclear. This CDR3 is 16 amino acids long. The V end lost 0 bases, the J end lost 0 bases, and 8 bases lay between the germline ends. CDR1 is MGHRA and CDR2 is YSYEKL in the germline V gene. The chain's CDR3 is CASSQDRVATNEKLFF. CDR3 bases: TGCGCCAGCAGCCAAGATAGAGTTGCAACTAATGAAAAACTGTTTTTT.

This clone was detected a few times. This rearrangement joins TRBV6-2 or TRBV6-3 to TRBJ1-2; the D is unclear. The CDR3 extends over 11 amino acids. CDR1 and CDR2 (germline): MNHEY, SVGEGT. Deletions cut 2 bases from V and 10 bases from J, with 8 bases between. The CDR3 sequence: CASSYGQFYTF. The CDR3 region has the DNA TGTGCCAGCAGTTACGGTCAGTTCTACACCTTC.

Written as DNA, the CDR3 is TGTGCCAGCAGTGATCGGGGAGTTGGGCAGCCCCAGCATTTT. Residues: CASSDRGVGQPQHF. This chain links TRBV2 with TRBJ1-5; the D is unclear. Germline CDR1 and CDR2: SNHLY and FYNNEI. The CDR3 length is 14 residues. Trimming cost V 3 bases and J 7 bases, with 13 bases left between them.

This clone has more than one count but fewer than ten. The chain carries TRBV6-5 and TRBJ1-1, with 9 bases matching TRBD1. The CDR3 runs 16 residues. From germline, CDR1 is MNHEY and CDR2 SVGAGI. Trimming removed 4 bases from V and 4 bases from J; junction bases left unmatched: 10. CDR3 bases: TGTGCCAGCAGTTCGTCCCCGGGACAGGGAATCACTGAAGCTTTCTTT. It specifies CASSSSPGQGITEAFF.

This clone was observed once. The rearrangement links TRBV5-1 to TRBJ2-5, with D possibly TRBD2 on 6 matching bases. The CDR3 sequence is 13 residues long. V lost 0 bases and J 3 bases, leaving 6 bases between the germline ends. Germline V gene data show CDR1 as SGHRS and CDR2 as YFSETQ. The CDR3 DNA is TGCGCCAGCAGCTTGGTAGCGGAAGAGACCCAGTACTTC. Encoded protein: CASSLVAEETQYF.

The V gene is TRBV11-3, the J gene TRBJ1-2; D is ambiguous. The V end lost 7 bases, the J end lost 3 bases, and 24 bases lay between the germline ends. The CDR3 totals 17 residues. Germline loops: CDR1 SGHNT, CDR2 YENEEA. The CDR3 DNA sequence: TGTGCCAGCAAAAGCGTGGGTCCCCCTGGAGACTACTATGGCTACACCTTC. Translated: CASKSVGPPGDYYGYTF.

The rearrangement joins TRBV3-1 (or the pseudogene TRBV3-2) to TRBJ2-3; TRBD1 matches 9 bases. V shed 3 bases, J shed 1 base, and the junction held 2 bases outside the gene matches. The CDR3 sequence is 15 residues long. The germline gives CDR1 LGHDT, CDR2 YNNKEL (reference sequence). CDR3 nucleotide sequence: TGTGCCAGCAGCCACCGGGACAGGGGCACAGATACGCAGTATTTT. It specifies CASSHRDRGTDTQYF.

V gene TRBV10-3 combines with J gene TRBJ2-3, with D uncertain. Deletions cut 2 bases from V and 1 base from J, with 10 bases between. The CDR3 length is 15 residues. CDR1 ENHRY and CDR2 SYGVKD come from the germline V gene. The CDR3 DNA reads TGTGCCATCAGTGAGAGCTCCGTGGGCACAGATACGCAGTATTTT. As protein: CAISESSVGTDTQYF.

The CDR3 DNA reads as TGTGCCAGTAGTATAGATCGCTCAGGAGGCGGGACCCAGCATTTT. Translation: CASSIDRSGGGTQHF. V gene TRBV19 combines with J gene TRBJ1-5, with no clear D. The CDR3 is 15 residues long. Germline loops: CDR1 LNHDA, CDR2 SQIVND (reference sequence). Trimming stripped 0 bases from V and 11 bases from J, with 17 bases between.

This chain uses TRBV7-2 with TRBJ1-1, with D perhaps TRBD1 (6 bases). Trimming left V 5 bases short and J 0 bases short, with 16 bases between. Germline values: CDR1 SGHTA, CDR2 FQGNSA. This CDR3 is 16 amino acids long. For the CDR3, the DNA is TGTGCCAGCAGCCCATATCTCGGACAGTTGAACACTGAAGCTTTCTTT. Its protein product is CASSPYLGQLNTEAFF.

This chain links TRBV5-1 with TRBJ2-5; 8 bases match TRBD2. V shed 0 bases, J shed 5 bases, and the junction held 3 bases outside the gene matches. Germline V CDR1 and CDR2: SGHRS, YFSETQ. The CDR3 consists of 14 residues. The CDR3 coding sequence is TGCGCCAGCAGCTTGGATCGGGGGGGCGAGACCCAGTACTTC. Its translation is CASSLDRGGETQYF.

V gene TRBV4-1 combines with J gene TRBJ1-1; no definite D call. In germline, CDR1 is MGHRA, CDR2 YSYEKL. V was trimmed by 2 bases and J by 1 base, leaving 5 bases between them. The CDR3 runs 13 residues. The CDR3 spells CASSQSRNTEAFF. The CDR3, as DNA: TGCGCCAGCAGCCAATCTAGGAACACTGAAGCTTTCTTT.

The chain joins TRBV5-4 to TRBJ1-2; 7 bases line up with TRBD1. Germline CDR1 SGHNT, CDR2 YYREEE (reference sequence). V lost 3 bases and J lost 2; bases outside the gene matches: 7. The CDR3 length is 15 residues. In DNA form, the CDR3 reads TGTGCCAGCAGCTCTACAGGGGAATTAAACTATGGCTACACCTTC. This translates into CASSSTGELNYGYTF.

The chain links TRBV18 to TRBJ2-5; D might be TRBD2 (5 bases). V was clipped by 6 bases and J by 3 bases, with 17 bases between them. This CDR3 region has 15 residues. CDR1 KGHSH and CDR2 LQKENI come from the germline V gene. CDR3 in amino acids: CASSQIPGSEETQYF. As DNA, the CDR3 is TGTGCCAGCTCCCAAATCCCGGGATCTGAAGAGACCCAGTACTTC.

This chain connects TRBV7-2 to TRBJ1-4; D is unclear. This CDR3 has 14 amino acids. Germline CDR1 SGHTA, CDR2 FQGNSA. The V gene lost 5 bases and the J gene lost 3 bases, with 10 bases spanning the gap. CDR3 nucleotide sequence: TGTGCCAGCAGCGGCTCCATTTCTAATGAAAAACTGTTTTTT. Translated: CASSGSISNEKLFF.

The V gene is TRBV18, the J gene TRBJ2-2; the D gene is possibly TRBD1 (6 bases). This CDR3 contains 14 residues. Germline-derived CDR1 and CDR2 are KGHSH and LQKENI. Deletions cut 3 bases from V and 1 base from J, with 6 bases between. The CDR3 DNA is TGTGCCAGCTCACCGGACAGGAACACCGGGGAGCTGTTTTTT. Its translation is CASSPDRNTGELFF.